The clone carrying this TCR beta chain has a count of ten or more. TCRdb re-derived calls from the 5' RACE reads in MiXCR, one entry per CDR3 protein. The sample has tens of thousands of distinct CDR3 sequences; about 5.3% are singletons. The data originate from a study of early T cells in non-severe SARS-CoV-2 infection. The CDR3 has 12 residues. V lost 1 base and J 3 bases, leaving 0 bases between the germline ends. Germline V gene lookup returns CDR1 MNHEY and CDR2 SVGEGT. The sequence was collected from an adult who was a healthcare worker with PCR-confirmed SARS-CoV-2 infection or an uninfected control (not recorded which). Material: whole blood. The rearrangement joins TRBV6-2 or TRBV6-3 to TRBJ2-2, with D hard to call. Here the CDR3 DNA reads TGTGCCAGCAGTTACTACACCGGGGAGCTGTTTTTT. Translation: CASSYYTGELFF.